The T cell receptor (beta chain) under discussion was sequenced for a study of blood T cell repertoires in COVID-19. Study context: Samples of COVID-19 (acute and convalescent) were obtained from the United States, Italy and Spain.

This table comes from immunoSEQ multiplex PCR, and its TCRdb copy is limited to in-frame clones, with some not included. The table includes about 120,000 clones, roughly 82% detected once. Germline lookup yields CDR1 LGHNA and CDR2 YSLEER. J lost 5 bases, V lost 4 bases, and 14 bases had no gene match. The CDR3 spans 16 residues. Sequenced: peripheral blood. The V gene is TRBV4-3, the J gene TRBJ2-7; 7 nucleotides align to TRBD1. The sequence came from a human donor in a cohort sampled during active COVID-19. The CDR3 DNA reads TGCGCCAGCAGCCGGAAGACCGACAGGGTTTGTGACGAGCAGTACTTC. Protein sequence: CASSRKTDRVCDEQYF.